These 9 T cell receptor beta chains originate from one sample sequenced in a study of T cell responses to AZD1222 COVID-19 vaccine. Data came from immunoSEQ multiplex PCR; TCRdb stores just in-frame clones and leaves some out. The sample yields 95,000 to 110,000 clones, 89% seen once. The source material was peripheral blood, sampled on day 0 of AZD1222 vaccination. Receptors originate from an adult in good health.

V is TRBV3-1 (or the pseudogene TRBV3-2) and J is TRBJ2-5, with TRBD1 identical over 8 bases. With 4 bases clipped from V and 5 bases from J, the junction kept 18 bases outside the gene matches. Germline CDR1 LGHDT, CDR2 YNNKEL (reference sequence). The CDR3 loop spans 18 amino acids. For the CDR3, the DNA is TGTGCCAGCAGCCTATCCCGATTGGGACAGGTGTCATCTGAGACCCAGTACTTC. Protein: CASSLSRLGQVSSETQYF.

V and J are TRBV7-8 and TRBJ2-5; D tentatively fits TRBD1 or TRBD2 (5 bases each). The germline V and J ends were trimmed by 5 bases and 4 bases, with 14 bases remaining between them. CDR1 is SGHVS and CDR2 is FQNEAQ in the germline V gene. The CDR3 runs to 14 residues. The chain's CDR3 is CASSQGPLGETQYF. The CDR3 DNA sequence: TGTGCCAGCAGCCAGGGACCGCTAGGAGAGACCCAGTACTTC.

The CDR3: CASSVEGGWETQYF. CDR3 coding DNA: TGTGCCAGCAGCGTAGAGGGGGGCTGGGAGACCCAGTACTTC. The genes are TRBV9 and TRBJ2-5, with D perhaps given as TRBD1 or TRBD2 (6 bases each). This CDR3 has 14 residues. The germline V gene encodes CDR1 SGDLS and CDR2 YYNGEE. V dropped 0 bases and J dropped 5 bases, with 11 bases sitting between them.

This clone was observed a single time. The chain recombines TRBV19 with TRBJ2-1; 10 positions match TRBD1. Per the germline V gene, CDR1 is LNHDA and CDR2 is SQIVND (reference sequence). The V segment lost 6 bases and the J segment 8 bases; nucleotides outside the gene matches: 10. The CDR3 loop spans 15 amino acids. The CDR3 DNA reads TGTGCCAGTAGATACACCGGGACAGGGGATTATGAGCAGTTCTTC. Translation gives CASRYTGTGDYEQFF. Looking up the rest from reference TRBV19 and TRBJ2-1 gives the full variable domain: DGGITQSPKYLFRKEGQNVTLSCEQNLNHDAMYWYRQDPGQGLRLIYYSQIVNDFQKGDIAEGYSVSREKKESFPLTVTSAQKNPTAFYLCASRYTGTGDYEQFFGPGTRLTVL.

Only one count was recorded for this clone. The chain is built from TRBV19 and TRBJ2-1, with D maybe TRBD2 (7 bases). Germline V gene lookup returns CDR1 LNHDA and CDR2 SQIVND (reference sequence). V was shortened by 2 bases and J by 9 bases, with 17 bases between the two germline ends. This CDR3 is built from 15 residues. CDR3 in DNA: TGTGCCAGTAGTATACTTTGGGGGGGCTTCGCTGAGCAGTTCTTC. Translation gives CASSILWGGFAEQFF. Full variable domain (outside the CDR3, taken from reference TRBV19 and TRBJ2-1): DGGITQSPKYLFRKEGQNVTLSCEQNLNHDAMYWYRQDPGQGLRLIYYSQIVNDFQKGDIAEGYSVSREKKESFPLTVTSAQKNPTAFYLCASSILWGGFAEQFFGPGTRLTVL.

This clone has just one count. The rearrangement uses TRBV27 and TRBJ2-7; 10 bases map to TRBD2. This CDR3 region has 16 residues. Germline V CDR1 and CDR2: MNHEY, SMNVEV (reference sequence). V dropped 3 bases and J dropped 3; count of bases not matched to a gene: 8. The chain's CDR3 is CASSFSPSGGLYEQYF. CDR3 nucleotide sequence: TGTGCCAGCAGTTTTTCCCCTAGCGGGGGACTCTACGAGCAGTACTTC.

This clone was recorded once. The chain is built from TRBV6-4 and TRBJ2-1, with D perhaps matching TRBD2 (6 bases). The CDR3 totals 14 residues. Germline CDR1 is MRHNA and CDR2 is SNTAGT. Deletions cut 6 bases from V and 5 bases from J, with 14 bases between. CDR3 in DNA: TGTGCCAGCAGCCTAGTGGGGGGAAACAATGAGCAGTTCTTC. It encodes CASSLVGGNNEQFF.

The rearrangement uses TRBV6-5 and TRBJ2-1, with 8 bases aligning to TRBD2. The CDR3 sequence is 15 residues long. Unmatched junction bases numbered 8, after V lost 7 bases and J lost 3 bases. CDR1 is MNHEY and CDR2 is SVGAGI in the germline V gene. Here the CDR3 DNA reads TGTGCCAGCATTTCACTAGCGGAGGGCTACAATGAGCAGTTCTTC. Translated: CASISLAEGYNEQFF.

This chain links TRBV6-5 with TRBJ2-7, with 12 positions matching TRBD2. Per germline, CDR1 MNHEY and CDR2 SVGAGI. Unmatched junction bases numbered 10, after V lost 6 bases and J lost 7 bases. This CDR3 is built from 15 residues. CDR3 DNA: TGTGCCAGCAGCACTAGCGGGGGGCCACAGGTGGAGCAGTACTTC. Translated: CASSTSGGPQVEQYF.